A single sample is the source of the 11 T cell receptor beta chains below, sequenced in a study of CXCR3-negative and CXCR3-positive naive CD8 T cells. The method, 5' RACE with UMI labels, was used to prepare the TRB cDNA libraries. TCRdb reprocessed the 5' RACE reads and keeps a single row for each CDR3 protein, giving no DNA. This sample contains tens of thousands of distinct CDR3 sequences. Their antigens remain unidentified. Overall study findings and caveats: Greater hydrophobicity was found in TRB CDR3s of CXCR3-positive naive cells than of CXCR3-negative naive cells.

The sequenced sample consisted of naive CXCR3+ CD8+ T cells from blood. The subset here: CD45RO-CCR7+CD27+CD95- naive CD8+ T cells expressing CXCR3 (TNR3+). All receptors come from a human donor in good health. Some clones in this sample may be carry-over from other donors' samples.

The rearrangement links TRBV9 to TRBJ2-7. The CDR3 is 14 residues long. Germline-derived CDR1 and CDR2 are SGDLS and YYNGEE. The CDR3 spells CASSVSGGSYEQYF.

The chain recombines TRBV29-1 with TRBJ1-2. Germline CDR1 SQVTM, CDR2 ANQGSEA. The CDR3 is 11 residues long. The CDR3 region is CSVSGTRGYTF.

J is TRBJ1-5 and V is TRBV15. The CDR3 has 14 amino acids. Germline CDR1 LNHNV, CDR2 YYDKDF (reference sequence). This CDR3 reads CATSRDPSNQPQHF.

The chain uses TRBV12-3 or TRBV12-4 and TRBJ1-1; TCRdb's assignment of TRBD1 cannot be checked, as there is no DNA. The CDR3 consists of 15 residues. This CDR3 reads CASSSGQGRWTEAFF.

V gene TRBV6-6 combines with J gene TRBJ2-1; TCRdb names TRBD2, which stays unverified in the absence of DNA. Germline lookup yields CDR1 MNHNY and CDR2 SVGAGI (reference sequence). The CDR3 has 15 amino acids. This CDR3 is CASTPSSGPNNEQFF.

This chain connects TRBV29-1 to TRBJ2-1; lacking DNA, the TRBD2 call made by TCRdb goes unchecked. Germline values: CDR1 SQVTM, CDR2 ANQGSEA. This CDR3 spans 15 amino acids. CDR3 protein: CSVIGGLAGENEQFF.

V usage is TRBV28 and J usage is TRBJ1-3; without DNA, the TCRdb call of TRBD1 cannot be checked. The CDR3 contains 16 residues. CDR1 is MDHEN and CDR2 is SYDVKM in the germline V gene. The CDR3 sequence: CASSFYRGRSGNTIYF.

This sequence joins TRBV27 and TRBJ1-1; TCRdb's D call, TRBD1, is unchecked because there is no DNA. The CDR3 consists of 14 residues. Per germline, CDR1 MNHEY and CDR2 SMNVEV (reference sequence). The CDR3 loop reads CASSLGGPNTEAFF.

The chain carries TRBV24-1 and TRBJ2-2. The CDR3 covers 13 residues. The V gene's germline CDR1 is KGHDR and CDR2 SFDVKD. The CDR3 is CATSDYEIGELFF.

This sequence joins TRBV24-1 and TRBJ2-1; the TRBD2 assignment by TCRdb is unverifiable without DNA. The germline gives CDR1 KGHDR, CDR2 SFDVKD. This CDR3 has 16 amino acids. This chain's CDR3 is CATSDVLAGGYNEQFF.

V and J are TRBV5-6 and TRBJ1-5. The CDR3 has 13 residues. The germline V gene encodes CDR1 SGHDT and CDR2 YYEEEE. CDR3 in amino acids: CASSLADRELQHF.